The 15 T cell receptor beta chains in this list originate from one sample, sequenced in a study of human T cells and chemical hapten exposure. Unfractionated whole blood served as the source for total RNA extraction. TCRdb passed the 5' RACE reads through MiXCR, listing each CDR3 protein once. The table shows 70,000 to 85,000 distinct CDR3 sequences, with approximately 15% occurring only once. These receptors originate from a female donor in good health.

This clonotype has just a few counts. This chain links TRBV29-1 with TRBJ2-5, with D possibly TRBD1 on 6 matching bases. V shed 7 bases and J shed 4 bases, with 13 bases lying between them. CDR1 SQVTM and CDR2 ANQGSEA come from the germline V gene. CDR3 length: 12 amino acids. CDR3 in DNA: TGCAGCGCCGTACAGGGTACAGAGACCCAGTACTTC. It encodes CSAVQGTETQYF.

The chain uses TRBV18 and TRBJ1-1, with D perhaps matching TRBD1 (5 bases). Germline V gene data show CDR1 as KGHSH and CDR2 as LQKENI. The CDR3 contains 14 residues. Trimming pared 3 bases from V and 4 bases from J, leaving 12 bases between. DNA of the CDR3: TGTGCCAGCTCACCTCGCAGGGACCCCACTGAAGCTTTCTTT. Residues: CASSPRRDPTEAFF.

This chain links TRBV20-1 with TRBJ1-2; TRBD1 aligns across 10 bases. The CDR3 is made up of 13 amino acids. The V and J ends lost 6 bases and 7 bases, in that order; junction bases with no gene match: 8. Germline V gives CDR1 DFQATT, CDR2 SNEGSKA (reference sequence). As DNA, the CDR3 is TGCAGTGCCCCAGAGGACAGGGGGTTTGGCTACACCTTC. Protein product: CSAPEDRGFGYTF.

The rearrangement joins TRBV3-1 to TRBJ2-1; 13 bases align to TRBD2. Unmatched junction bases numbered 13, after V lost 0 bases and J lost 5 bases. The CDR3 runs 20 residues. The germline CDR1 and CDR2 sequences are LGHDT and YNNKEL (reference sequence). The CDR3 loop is CASSQEPVLLAGGNHNEQFF. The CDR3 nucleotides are TGTGCCAGCAGCCAAGAGCCCGTGCTACTAGCGGGAGGGAACCACAATGAGCAGTTCTTC.

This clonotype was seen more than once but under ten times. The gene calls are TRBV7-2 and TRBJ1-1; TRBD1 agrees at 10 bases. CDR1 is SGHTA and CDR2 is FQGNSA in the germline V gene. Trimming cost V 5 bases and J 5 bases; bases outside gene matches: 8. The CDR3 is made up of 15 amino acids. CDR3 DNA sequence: TGTGCCAGCAGCGGAAAGACAGGGGGCTGGACTGAAGCTTTCTTT. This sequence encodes CASSGKTGGWTEAFF.

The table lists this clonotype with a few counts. The CDR3 bases are TGTGCCATCAGTGGTCGAGGGGCGACAGATACGCAGTATTTT. Its translation: CAISGRGATDTQYF. The J gene is TRBJ2-3, the V gene TRBV10-3; D may correspond to TRBD1 or TRBD2 (5 bases each). CDR3 length: 14 amino acids. Per germline, CDR1 ENHRY and CDR2 SYGVKD. V gave up 4 bases and J gave up 3 bases, with 11 bases separating them.

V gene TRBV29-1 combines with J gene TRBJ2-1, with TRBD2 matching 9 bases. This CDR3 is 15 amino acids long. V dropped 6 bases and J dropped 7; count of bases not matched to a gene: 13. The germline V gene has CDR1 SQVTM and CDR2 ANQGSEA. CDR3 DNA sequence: TGCAGCGTGGGGGTGTGGACTAGCGTTGAGAATGAGCAGTTCTTC. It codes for CSVGVWTSVENEQFF.

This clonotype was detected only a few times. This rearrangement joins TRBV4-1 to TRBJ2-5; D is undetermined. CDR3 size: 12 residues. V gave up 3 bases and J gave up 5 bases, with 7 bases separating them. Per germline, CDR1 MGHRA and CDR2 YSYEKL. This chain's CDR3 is CASSQERETQYF. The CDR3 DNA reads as TGCGCCAGCAGCCAGGAAAGGGAGACCCAGTACTTC.

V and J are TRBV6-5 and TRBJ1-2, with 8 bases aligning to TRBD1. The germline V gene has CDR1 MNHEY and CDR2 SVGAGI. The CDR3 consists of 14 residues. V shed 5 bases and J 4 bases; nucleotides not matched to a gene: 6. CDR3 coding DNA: TGTGCCAGCAGTCCAGGGGGCTCTGTCTATGGCTACACCTTC. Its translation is CASSPGGSVYGYTF.

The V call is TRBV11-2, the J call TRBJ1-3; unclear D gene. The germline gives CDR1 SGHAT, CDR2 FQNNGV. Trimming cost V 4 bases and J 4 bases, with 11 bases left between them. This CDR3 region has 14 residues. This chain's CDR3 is CASSSVIGGNTIYF. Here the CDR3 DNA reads TGTGCCAGCAGCTCGGTTATAGGAGGAAACACCATATATTTT.

CDR3 amino acids: CASNTAGSRYEQYF. The CDR3 DNA sequence: TGTGCCAGCAATACGGCAGGGTCCAGATACGAGCAGTACTTC. The chain is built from TRBV6-5 and TRBJ2-7; tentative D call: TRBD1 (5 bases). Germline CDR1 MNHEY, CDR2 SVGAGI. Trimming pared 7 bases from V and 4 bases from J, leaving 17 bases between. This CDR3 is built from 14 residues.

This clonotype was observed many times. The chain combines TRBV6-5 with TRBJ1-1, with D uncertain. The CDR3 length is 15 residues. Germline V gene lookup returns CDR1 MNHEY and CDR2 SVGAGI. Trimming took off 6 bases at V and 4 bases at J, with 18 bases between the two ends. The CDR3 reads CASRRTISAGTEAFF. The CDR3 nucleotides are TGTGCCAGCAGACGAACGATTTCAGCGGGCACTGAAGCTTTCTTT.

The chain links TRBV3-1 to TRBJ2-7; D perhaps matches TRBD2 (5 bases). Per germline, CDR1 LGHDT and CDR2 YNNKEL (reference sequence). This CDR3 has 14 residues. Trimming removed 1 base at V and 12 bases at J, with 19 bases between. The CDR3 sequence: CASSQVSGSGLRYF. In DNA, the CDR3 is TGTGCCAGCAGCCAAGTAAGTGGGAGCGGCCTTCGGTACTTC.

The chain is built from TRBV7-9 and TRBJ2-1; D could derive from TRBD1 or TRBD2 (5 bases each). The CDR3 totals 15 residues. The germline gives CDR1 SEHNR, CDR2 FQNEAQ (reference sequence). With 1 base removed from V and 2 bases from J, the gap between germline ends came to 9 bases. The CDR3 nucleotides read TGTGCCAGCAGCTTAGGGGACGGAGCCTACAATGAGCAGTTCTTC. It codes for CASSLGDGAYNEQFF.

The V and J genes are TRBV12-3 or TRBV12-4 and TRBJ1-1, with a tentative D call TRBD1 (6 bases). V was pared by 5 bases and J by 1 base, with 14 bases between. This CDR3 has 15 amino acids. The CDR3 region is CASSTSGTRNTEAFF. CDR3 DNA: TGTGCCAGCAGTACATCCGGGACAAGGAACACTGAAGCTTTCTTT.